These T cell receptor beta chains were read from a single sample in a study of graft-versus-host responses after intestinal transplantation. The table came from immunoSEQ multiplex PCR; TCRdb's copy has only in-frame clones and leaves some out. The sample lists some 39,000 clones, roughly 89% occurring once. Source: PBMCs, taken around 280 days after transplant. These receptors were taken from a human patient who received an intestinal transplant, so some T cells may come from the graft donor. The CDR3 runs from the conserved cysteine through the conserved F or W. Each record gives: D gene, V gene, J gene, clone size, CDR3 DNA, CDR3 protein. A D gene is named only where the DNA matches it firmly. Size is stated for part of the rows, as once, few or many counts, or as a class when the clone is expanded.

D: TRBD1
V: TRBV6-5
J: TRBJ2-7
size: .
DNA: TGTGCCAGCAGTTATGCCGGGACAGGGGACGGGGGGCAGTACTTC
CDR3: CASSYAGTGDGGQYF

D: .
V: TRBV19
J: TRBJ2-5
size: few
DNA: TGTGCCAGTAGTATGACGAGGGGTGAGACCCAGTACTTC
CDR3: CASSMTRGETQYF

D: TRBD2
V: TRBV6-1
J: TRBJ2-1
size: .
DNA: TGTGCCAGCAGTGAAGCGCTAAGGAGCGGGGGGGTGAATGAGCAGTTCTTC
CDR3: CASSEALRSGGVNEQFF

D: .
V: TRBV5-1
J: TRBJ2-5
size: .
DNA: TGCGCCAGCAGCCAGAACCGGCAAGAGACCCAGTACTTC
CDR3: CASSQNRQETQYF

D: .
V: TRBV10-3
J: TRBJ2-3
size: .
DNA: TGTGCCACCACCCCGCCCGGGGATACGCAGTATTTT
CDR3: CATTPPGDTQYF

D: TRBD1
V: TRBV25-1
J: TRBJ2-1
size: .
DNA: TGTGCCAGCACCCCAATGGCCGGACAGGGAACCTACAATGAGCAGTTCTTC
CDR3: CASTPMAGQGTYNEQFF

D: .
V: TRBV6-5
J: TRBJ2-7
size: .
DNA: TGTGCCAGCAGTTACTCGAACGGTGGGGCCTACGAGCAGTACTTC
CDR3: CASSYSNGGAYEQYF

D: .
V: TRBV19
J: TRBJ2-2
size: .
DNA: TGTGCCAGTAGCCCTCTGATAACCGGGGAGCTGTTTTTT
CDR3: CASSPLITGELFF

D: TRBD2
V: TRBV4-2
J: TRBJ2-1
size: .
DNA: TGTGCCAGCAGCCAAGAGGGGGGGGGTCTCTACAATGAGCAGTTCTTC
CDR3: CASSQEGGGLYNEQFF

D: .
V: TRBV5-6
J: TRBJ2-2
size: .
DNA: TGTGCCAGCAGCCGCCCCCCCGGGGAGCTGTTTTTT
CDR3: CASSRPPGELFF

D: .
V: TRBV5-4
J: TRBJ1-6
size: once
DNA: TGTGCCAGCAGCTGGACTGTAAGTTCACCCCTCCACTTT
CDR3: CASSWTVSSPLHF

D: TRBD2
V: TRBV5-7
J: TRBJ2-1
size: .
DNA: TGTGCCAGCAGCCCCGGGGGACTAGCGGGGGGACGTAATAATGAGCAGTTCTTC
CDR3: CASSPGGLAGGRNNEQFF

D: .
V: TRBV4-2
J: TRBJ2-5
size: .
DNA: TGTGCCAGCAGCCAAGGCGGGGGCCCCGTAGAGACCCAGTACTTC
CDR3: CASSQGGGPVETQYF

D: .
V: TRBV7-6
J: TRBJ2-1
size: few
DNA: TGTGCCAGCAGCTTAGTTCGGTCCGACGATGAGCAGTTCTTC
CDR3: CASSLVRSDDEQFF

D: TRBD2
V: TRBV11-3
J: TRBJ2-3
size: once
DNA: TGTGCCAGCAGCCGATACAGACTAGCGGGGGACACAGATACGCAGTATTTT
CDR3: CASSRYRLAGDTDTQYF

D: .
V: TRBV25-1
J: TRBJ2-3
size: .
DNA: TGTGCCAGCAGTGATCTTTATAGCAGGGGACGCACAGATACGCAGTATTTT
CDR3: CASSDLYSRGRTDTQYF

D: .
V: TRBV19
J: TRBJ1-5
size: .
DNA: TGTGCCAGTAGTACCCAGTGGGGGCGACAGTTTGGCCCCAATCAGCCCCAGCATTTT
CDR3: CASSTQWGRQFGPNQPQHF

D: .
V: TRBV4-1
J: TRBJ1-5
size: .
DNA: TGCGCCAGCAGCCAAGATAGGGGGTTGAATCAGCCCCAGCATTTT
CDR3: CASSQDRGLNQPQHF

D: .
V: TRBV2
J: TRBJ1-6
size: .
DNA: TGTGCCAGCAGTGAAGGTTGGGGGCTCTATAATTCACCCCTCCACTTT
CDR3: CASSEGWGLYNSPLHF

D: TRBD2
V: TRBV9
J: TRBJ2-7
size: .
DNA: TGTGCCAGCAGCGTAGGGGGATCAGGCGGGGGCTACGAGCAGTACTTC
CDR3: CASSVGGSGGGYEQYF

D: .
V: TRBV5-1
J: TRBJ2-3
size: .
DNA: TGCGCCAGCAGCTTTCCGGGGGTAGATACGCAGTATTTT
CDR3: CASSFPGVDTQYF

D: .
V: TRBV5-6
J: TRBJ2-5
size: .
DNA: TGTGCCAGCAGCCTTTCCAGGGGAGGAGGAGAGACCCAGTACTTC
CDR3: CASSLSRGGGETQYF

D: TRBD1
V: TRBV7-9
J: TRBJ1-4
size: .
DNA: TGTGCCAGCAGCTCCAACAGGGGAGGATATGAAAAACTGTTTTTT
CDR3: CASSSNRGGYEKLFF

D: .
V: TRBV6-6
J: TRBJ1-1
size: .
DNA: TGTGCCAGCAGTTACGGGGGGAACACTGAAGCTTTCTTT
CDR3: CASSYGGNTEAFF

D: TRBD1
V: TRBV6-5
J: TRBJ2-2
size: .
DNA: TGTGCCAGCAGGCCCGGGACAGATACCGGGGAGCTGTTTTTT
CDR3: CASRPGTDTGELFF

D: .
V: TRBV29-1
J: TRBJ1-1
size: once
DNA: TGCAGCGTCCTCGCGGGGGGGACTGAAGCTTTCTTT
CDR3: CSVLAGGTEAFF

D: .
V: TRBV27
J: TRBJ1-5
size: .
DNA: TGTGCCAGCAGGATCAAAAATCAGCCCCAGCATTTT
CDR3: CASRIKNQPQHF

D: TRBD1
V: TRBV14
J: TRBJ2-1
size: .
DNA: TGTGCCAGCAGCCACCCCGGGACAGGGGACAATGAGCAGTTCTTC
CDR3: CASSHPGTGDNEQFF

D: .
V: TRBV6-5
J: TRBJ1-1
size: .
DNA: TGTGCCAGCAGTTGGACCCCGGAGGTACGGACTGAAGCTTTCTTT
CDR3: CASSWTPEVRTEAFF

D: .
V: TRBV5-4
J: TRBJ2-3
size: .
DNA: TGTGCCAGCAGTCTGTTTGGCTACCTAGGAGATACGCAGTATTTT
CDR3: CASSLFGYLGDTQYF

D: .
V: TRBV27
J: TRBJ2-7
size: .
DNA: TGTGCCAGCAGTTTAGGGGGATTCTACGAGCAGTACTTC
CDR3: CASSLGGFYEQYF

D: .
V: TRBV4-1
J: TRBJ2-7
size: few
DNA: TGCGCCAGCAGCCAAGATCAGGGGGGCTCCGAGCAGTACTTC
CDR3: CASSQDQGGSEQYF

D: .
V: TRBV6-6
J: TRBJ1-1
size: .
DNA: TGTGCCAGCAGTTACCGAGAAAAAGCTTTCTTT
CDR3: CASSYREKAFF

D: TRBD2
V: TRBV10-2
J: TRBJ2-7
size: .
DNA: TGCGCCAGCAGTGACGGCGGGGGTCATTCCTCCTACGAGCAGTACTTC
CDR3: CASSDGGGHSSYEQYF

D: .
V: TRBV11-2
J: TRBJ2-1
size: .
DNA: TGTGCCAGCAGCCCAGTCTACAATGAGCAGTTCTTC
CDR3: CASSPVYNEQFF

D: TRBD1
V: TRBV5-5
J: TRBJ2-1
size: .
DNA: TGTGCCAGCAGCCTGGGACAGATTAATGAGCAGTTCTTC
CDR3: CASSLGQINEQFF

D: TRBD1
V: TRBV6-5
J: TRBJ2-7
size: .
DNA: TGTGCCAGCAAGGTCGGGACAGGGTCCTACGAGCAGTACTTC
CDR3: CASKVGTGSYEQYF

D: TRBD2
V: TRBV5-1
J: TRBJ2-3
size: .
DNA: TGCGCCAGCAGCTTGGGAGCGGGGGGTTATGAAGATACGCAGTATTTT
CDR3: CASSLGAGGYEDTQYF

D: .
V: TRBV9
J: TRBJ1-1
size: .
DNA: TGTGCCAGCAGCTTTGGCAGGCGGGGCACTGAAGCTTTCTTT
CDR3: CASSFGRRGTEAFF

D: TRBD1
V: TRBV27
J: TRBJ2-7
size: .
DNA: TGTGCCAGCAGCCGGACAGGGGGCTCCTACGAGCAGTACTTC
CDR3: CASSRTGGSYEQYF